The 30 T cell receptor beta chains below were found in one sample sequenced in a study of blood T cell repertoires in COVID-19 (dated by TCRdb to about 2020). The library was made by the immunoSEQ multiplex PCR assay. TCRdb took this table from immuneACCESS and kept in-frame rearrangements with V and J called. Such tables lack part of the clones; where checked against another copy, unresolved V genes explain under half of the gap, and the rest is unexplained. The sample profile shows fewer than 300,000 clones; 70% to 85% of them were found once. The top ten hold 2.5% to 4% of the sample. Material for sequencing was peripheral blood. Source of these receptors: a woman of 80 years or more with acute or convalescent COVID-19.

Only a few counts were recorded for this clone. CDR3 nucleotides: TGTGCCAGTAGTATGCTGGTTGGTTTTGGGACTAGCGGGAGAGTAGAGACCCAGTACTTC. Protein sequence: CASSMLVGFGTSGRVETQYF. The chain couples TRBV19 to TRBJ2-5, with 14 bases lining up with TRBD2. The V gene end was trimmed by 3 bases and the J gene end by 4 bases; junction bases not matched to a gene: 16. The CDR3 covers 20 residues. Per the germline V gene, CDR1 is LNHDA and CDR2 is SQIVND (reference sequence).

V gene TRBV7-9 combines with J gene TRBJ1-2, with TRBD1 as a possible D gene (5 bases). CDR3 length: 13 residues. Germline lookup yields CDR1 SEHNR and CDR2 FQNEAQ (reference sequence). V lost 5 bases and J lost 2, with 9 bases in between. CDR3 nucleotide sequence: TGTGCCAGCAGCCTGGGGGGGAACTATGGCTACACCTTC. Amino acid sequence: CASSLGGNYGYTF.

This chain uses TRBV11-2 with TRBJ1-2; D possibly corresponds to TRBD1 (5 bases). Trimming took 1 base from V and 8 from J, leaving 14 bases between them. This CDR3 spans 14 amino acids. Germline CDR1 and CDR2: SGHAT and FQNNGV. The CDR3 region has the DNA TGTGCCAGCAGCTTAGCCAGGGCCCACCACGGCTACACCTTC. Protein: CASSLARAHHGYTF.

This chain joins TRBV9 and TRBJ1-5; TRBD1 might be the D (5 bases). The V gene's germline CDR1 is SGDLS and CDR2 YYNGEE. This CDR3 is built from 15 residues. V lost 0 bases and J lost 6, with 13 bases in between. CDR3 protein: CASSVDPGPSQPQHF. Here the CDR3 DNA reads TGTGCCAGCAGCGTAGACCCAGGGCCAAGTCAGCCCCAGCATTTT.

This clone was picked up one time. The V gene is TRBV5-1, the J gene TRBJ2-1, with a tentative D call TRBD2 (5 bases). The CDR3 extends over 13 amino acids. CDR1 and CDR2 (germline): SGHRS, YFSETQ. The ends were cut back, 5 bases at V and 9 bases at J, with 15 bases in the middle. For the CDR3, the DNA is TGCGCCAGCAGTCTGGGCGAGGGAACTGAGCAGTTCTTC. It specifies CASSLGEGTEQFF. The full variable domain, with the rest looked up from reference TRBV5-1 and TRBJ2-1, is KAGVTQTPRYLIKTRGQQVTLSCSPISGHRSVSWYQQTPGQGLQFLFEYFSETQRNKGNFPGRFSGRQFSNSRSEMNVSTLELGDSALYLCASSLGEGTEQFFGPGTRLTVL.

V usage is TRBV24-1 and J usage is TRBJ2-3; 11 nucleotides match TRBD2. CDR1 is KGHDR, CDR2 SFDVKD, per germline. The CDR3 has 17 amino acids. V trimming: 3 bases; J trimming: 3 bases; junction bases outside the gene matches: 7. CDR3 bases: TGTGCCACCAGTGATGGGTCTAGCGGGGGGAAAACAGATACGCAGTATTTT. Its protein product is CATSDGSSGGKTDTQYF.

This clone was seen a handful of times. The chain is built from TRBV11-2 and TRBJ1-2; TRBD1 matches at 8 bases. Germline V gives CDR1 SGHAT, CDR2 FQNNGV. There are 15 residues in the CDR3. V was pared by 5 bases and J by 8 bases, with 13 bases of the junction left unmatched. The CDR3: CASSLRQGSGGGYTF. DNA for the CDR3: TGTGCCAGCAGCCTCCGACAGGGGAGTGGGGGGGGCTACACCTTC.

Only one count was recorded for this clone. The chain carries TRBV18 and TRBJ2-3; D is unclear. V was trimmed by 3 bases and J by 1 base, leaving 5 bases between them. The CDR3 is made up of 13 amino acids. Germline assignment: CDR1 KGHSH and CDR2 LQKENI. Here the CDR3 reads CASSPQGTDTQYF. CDR3 in DNA: TGTGCCAGCTCACCCCAGGGCACAGATACGCAGTATTTT.

The chain uses TRBV12-5 and TRBJ2-1; 9 bases map to TRBD1. V was clipped by 2 bases and J by 4 bases; unmatched bases: 6. The CDR3 runs to 16 residues. Germline V gives CDR1 LGHNT, CDR2 FRNRAP. The DNA of the CDR3 is TGTGCTAGTGGTTTGATATCGGGACAGGGTTACAATGAGCAGTTCTTC. This translates into CASGLISGQGYNEQFF.

The chain uses TRBV5-4 and TRBJ2-1, with a weak D call TRBD2 (5 bases). Germline V gene sequence: CDR1 SGHNT, CDR2 YYREEE (reference sequence). V lost 6 bases and J 6 bases, leaving 16 bases between the germline ends. The CDR3 loop spans 14 amino acids. The CDR3 DNA sequence: TGTGCCAGCACCAAACTCGGGGTAGGCAATGAGCAGTTCTTC. It translates to CASTKLGVGNEQFF.

In regard to this clone: Different DNA sequences within this sample yield the same CDR3. The CDR3 bases are TGCGCCAGCAGCCCCCTAGCGGGGGGAGAGACCCAGTACTTC. Protein sequence: CASSPLAGGETQYF. V and J are TRBV5-1 and TRBJ2-5; TRBD2 matches 11 bases. V was clipped by 4 bases and J by 4 bases; unmatched bases: 3. The CDR3 extends over 14 amino acids. Germline V gives CDR1 SGHRS, CDR2 YFSETQ. The full variable domain, rest sourced from reference TRBV5-1 and TRBJ2-5, is KAGVTQTPRYLIKTRGQQVTLSCSPISGHRSVSWYQQTPGQGLQFLFEYFSETQRNKGNFPGRFSGRQFSNSRSEMNVSTLELGDSALYLCASSPLAGGETQYFGPGTRLLVL.

The rearrangement uses TRBV7-2 and TRBJ2-3; the D gene is possibly TRBD2 (7 bases). The germline gives CDR1 SGHTA, CDR2 FQGNSA. The CDR3 extends over 18 amino acids. V was cut by 5 bases and J by 0 bases, with 21 bases left in between. The CDR3 loop is CASSLTRRGGGSTDTQYF. The DNA for the CDR3 is TGTGCCAGCAGCCTAACCCGTAGGGGCGGGGGCAGCACAGATACGCAGTATTTT.

This rearrangement joins TRBV19 to TRBJ2-2, with a tentative D call TRBD2 (6 bases). Germline V CDR1 and CDR2: LNHDA, SQIVND (reference sequence). The CDR3 length is 17 residues. V was cut by 5 bases and J by 0 bases, with 16 bases left in between. DNA for the CDR3: TGTGCCAGTAGTCGGTTGGGGCGGGGCGCGAACACCGGGGAGCTGTTTTTT. Translating gives CASSRLGRGANTGELFF.

This clone was seen at least ten times. The V call is TRBV5-6, the J call TRBJ1-2; TRBD1 matches at 8 bases. J was trimmed by 5 bases and V by 1 base; bases with no gene match: 13. CDR1 is SGHDT, CDR2 YYEEEE, per germline. This CDR3 region has 17 residues. In nucleotides, the CDR3 is TGTGCCAGCAGCTTGTCTTGGGGGACAGGACCGAGGTATGGCTACACCTTC. It is translated as CASSLSWGTGPRYGYTF. The full variable domain, its missing parts supplied by reference TRBV5-6 and TRBJ1-2, is DAGVTQSPTHLIKTRGQQVTLRCSPKSGHDTVSWYQQALGQGPQFIFQYYEEEERQRGNFPDRFSGHQFPNYSSELNVNALLLGDSALYLCASSLSWGTGPRYGYTFGSGTRLTVV.

The chain couples TRBV18 to TRBJ1-2; D gene uncertain. Germline V gene data show CDR1 as KGHSH and CDR2 as LQKENI. This CDR3 has 16 amino acids. Between the trimmed V and J ends, which lost 2 bases and 7 bases, there was a span of 20 bases. The CDR3 bases are TGTGCCAGCTCACCAGCCAGGCTCCCCCTCTTAGGTGGCTACACCTTC. Residues: CASSPARLPLLGGYTF.

This chain connects TRBV19 to TRBJ2-5, with 13 bases lining up with TRBD2. Looked up from germline, CDR1 is LNHDA and CDR2 is SQIVND (reference sequence). CDR3 size: 16 residues. V dropped 1 base and J dropped 5; count of bases not matched to a gene: 4. The CDR3 loop reads CASSIGLAGGGETQYF. The CDR3 region has the DNA TGTGCCAGTAGTATAGGACTAGCGGGGGGTGGGGAGACCCAGTACTTC. Full variable domain (remainder filled in from reference TRBV19 and TRBJ2-5): DGGITQSPKYLFRKEGQNVTLSCEQNLNHDAMYWYRQDPGQGLRLIYYSQIVNDFQKGDIAEGYSVSREKKESFPLTVTSAQKNPTAFYLCASSIGLAGGGETQYFGPGTRLLVL.

This chain connects TRBV7-2 to TRBJ2-5; 11 bases are shared with TRBD2. The germline gives CDR1 SGHTA, CDR2 FQGNSA. The length of the CDR3 is 14 residues. After removal of 5 bases from V and 4 bases from J, the junction contained 3 bases not matched to a gene. The CDR3 loop reads CASSVSGGGETQYF. CDR3 DNA sequence: TGTGCCAGCAGCGTTAGCGGGGGGGGAGAGACCCAGTACTTC.

This chain uses TRBV5-1 with TRBJ2-7; D is possibly TRBD1 (6 bases). The CDR3 is 15 residues long. V was pared by 0 bases and J by 3 bases, with 13 bases between. CDR1 is SGHRS and CDR2 is YFSETQ in the germline V gene. CDR3 protein: CASSLGDRRYYEQYF. As DNA, the CDR3 is TGCGCCAGCAGCTTGGGTGACAGGCGGTACTACGAGCAGTACTTC.

The V call is TRBV4-3, the J call TRBJ1-4; maybe TRBD1 (5 bases). The ends were cut back, 3 bases at V and 5 bases at J, with 16 bases in the middle. The length of the CDR3 is 16 residues. The germline V gene encodes CDR1 LGHNA and CDR2 YSLEER. In DNA form, the CDR3 reads TGCGCCAGCAGCCAGGCGATGGGGGGAGCGAATGAAAAACTGTTTTTT. This codes for CASSQAMGGANEKLFF.

The V call is TRBV11-2, the J call TRBJ1-1; 8 nucleotides agree with TRBD1. The trim removed 2 bases at V and 3 bases at J, leaving 11 bases unmatched. The CDR3 is made up of 17 amino acids. Germline CDR1 reads SGHAT; CDR2 reads FQNNGV. CDR3 protein: CASSLHSTGGWDTEAFF. The CDR3, as DNA: TGTGCCAGCAGCTTACATTCTACAGGGGGGTGGGACACTGAAGCTTTCTTT. Based on the CDR3 plus reference TRBV11-2 and TRBJ1-1, the full variable domain is EAGVAQSPRYKIIEKRQSVAFWCNPISGHATLYWYQQILGQGPKLLIQFQNNGVVDDSQLPKDRFSAERLKGVDSTLKIQPAKLEDSAVYLCASSLHSTGGWDTEAFFGQGTRLTVV.

The chain employs TRBV5-6 and TRBJ1-2; TRBD1 agrees at 8 bases. V shed 4 bases and J 6 bases; nucleotides not matched to a gene: 14. CDR1 is SGHDT and CDR2 is YYEEEE in the germline V gene. The CDR3 has 16 amino acids. CDR3 residues: CASSPLRTGFIDGYTF. CDR3 DNA sequence: TGTGCCAGCAGCCCCTTACGGACAGGGTTTATCGATGGCTACACCTTC.

This clone has a handful of counts. The genes are TRBV6-6 and TRBJ1-3; D is unclear. Germline lookup yields CDR1 MNHNY and CDR2 SVGAGI (reference sequence). The CDR3 is 15 amino acids. Between the trimmed V and J ends, which lost 2 bases and 0 bases, there was a span of 8 bases. CDR3 DNA: TGTGCCAGCAGTTACGGGAGGAACTCTGGAAACACCATATATTTT. Translated: CASSYGRNSGNTIYF.

V usage is TRBV5-1 and J usage is TRBJ1-2, with 12 bases that match TRBD1. The CDR3 spans 14 residues. Unmatched junction bases numbered 6, after V lost 4 bases and J lost 8 bases. CDR1 and CDR2 (germline): SGHRS, YFSETQ. This CDR3 is CASSQGQGAQGYTF. The CDR3 DNA reads as TGCGCCAGCAGCCAGGGACAGGGGGCGCAAGGCTACACCTTC.

CDR3 protein: CASSLAGGPGGGYTF. The CDR3 DNA follows: TGTGCCAGCAGCTTAGCAGGGGGCCCAGGCGGTGGCTACACCTTC. This chain joins TRBV7-9 and TRBJ1-2; 7 bases fit TRBD1. After removal of 0 bases from V and 7 bases from J, the junction contained 8 bases not matched to a gene. Germline V gives CDR1 SEHNR, CDR2 FQNEAQ (reference sequence). The CDR3 spans 15 residues.

The chain employs TRBV7-9 and TRBJ1-4; D perhaps matches TRBD1 (5 bases). Germline assignment: CDR1 SEHNR and CDR2 FQNEAQ (reference sequence). The V and J ends lost 0 bases and 1 base respectively, with 12 bases between them. This CDR3 has 17 amino acids. The CDR3 DNA sequence: TGTGCCAGCAGCTTAGCCTTCTACAGGCTAACTAATGAAAAACTGTTTTTT. Amino acid sequence: CASSLAFYRLTNEKLFF.

The genes are TRBV5-1 and TRBJ2-1; 9 bases map to TRBD1. CDR1 is SGHRS and CDR2 is YFSETQ in the germline V gene. V was pared by 0 bases and J by 8 bases, with 6 bases of the junction left unmatched. The CDR3 sequence is 15 residues long. The CDR3 protein is CASSLADRGWDEQFF. The DNA of the CDR3 is TGCGCCAGCAGCTTGGCAGACAGGGGGTGGGATGAGCAGTTCTTC. Filled out from reference TRBV5-1 and TRBJ2-1, the complete variable domain reads KAGVTQTPRYLIKTRGQQVTLSCSPISGHRSVSWYQQTPGQGLQFLFEYFSETQRNKGNFPGRFSGRQFSNSRSEMNVSTLELGDSALYLCASSLADRGWDEQFFGPGTRLTVL.

The chain has TRBV10-3 and TRBJ1-2, with TRBD1 matching over 9 bases. The CDR3 contains 16 residues. Trimming at V came to 11 bases and at J to 2 bases, leaving 15 bases not matched to a gene. The germline CDR1 and CDR2 sequences are ENHRY and SYGVKD. CDR3 sequence reads: CASSGTGNPPNYGYTF. The CDR3 bases are TGTGCCTCTTCGGGGACAGGGAATCCCCCGAACTATGGCTACACCTTC.

This chain links TRBV4-2 with TRBJ2-7; 9 bases match TRBD2. The germline CDR1 and CDR2 sequences are LGHNA and YNFKEQ. Germline trimming cut 4 bases from V and 0 bases from J; bases unmatched to any gene: 10. The CDR3 totals 17 residues. The CDR3 bases are TGTGCCAGCAGCCGACAGACTAGCGGAGTTCCCTCCTACGAGCAGTACTTC. Translating gives CASSRQTSGVPSYEQYF.

J is TRBJ2-3 and V is TRBV5-1, with TRBD2 matching over 15 bases. The CDR3 runs to 16 residues. The V gene's germline CDR1 is SGHRS and CDR2 YFSETQ. The J segment lost 1 base and the V segment lost 6 bases, leaving 3 bases of the junction unmatched. This CDR3 reads CASKGLAGGGTDTQYF. The CDR3 nucleotides are TGCGCCAGCAAAGGACTAGCGGGAGGGGGCACAGATACGCAGTATTTT.

The chain uses TRBV14 and TRBJ2-5; 7 nucleotides agree with TRBD2. The length of the CDR3 is 17 residues. Germline assignment: CDR1 SGHDN and CDR2 FVKESK. The junction had 11 bases not matched to a gene; V was cut back by 0 bases and J by 4 bases. The CDR3 bases are TGTGCCAGCAGCCAAGATGGAGGAGGACTAGGACGAGAGACCCAGTACTTC. Its translation is CASSQDGGGLGRETQYF.